One T cell receptor (beta chain) is described in this entry. Its antigen is not known. Germline CDR1 is SQVTM and CDR2 is ANQGSEA. This CDR3 is 11 amino acids long. V was cut by 6 bases and J by 14 bases, with 16 bases left in between. TCRdb reprocessed the RT-PCR reads with MiXCR, giving one entry per CDR3 protein. The repertoire holds 530,000 or so distinct CDR3 sequences, with 11% to 15% as singletons. This sample is drawn from a study of response to subunit inactivated influenza vaccine. Study-wide results and caveats: The authors suggested that every seasonal influenza vaccination recruits few new T cells.

The sequenced sample was PBMCs from blood, obtained roughly 12 days after vaccination. The J gene is TRBJ1-4, the V gene TRBV29-1, with TRBD1 as a possible D gene (6 bases). The TCR sequence derives from a man aged 50 to 59 who received an inactivated influenza vaccine. Here the CDR3 reads CSVGVQGRLFF. Here the CDR3 DNA reads TGCAGCGTCGGGGTGCAGGGGAGGCTGTTTTTT.